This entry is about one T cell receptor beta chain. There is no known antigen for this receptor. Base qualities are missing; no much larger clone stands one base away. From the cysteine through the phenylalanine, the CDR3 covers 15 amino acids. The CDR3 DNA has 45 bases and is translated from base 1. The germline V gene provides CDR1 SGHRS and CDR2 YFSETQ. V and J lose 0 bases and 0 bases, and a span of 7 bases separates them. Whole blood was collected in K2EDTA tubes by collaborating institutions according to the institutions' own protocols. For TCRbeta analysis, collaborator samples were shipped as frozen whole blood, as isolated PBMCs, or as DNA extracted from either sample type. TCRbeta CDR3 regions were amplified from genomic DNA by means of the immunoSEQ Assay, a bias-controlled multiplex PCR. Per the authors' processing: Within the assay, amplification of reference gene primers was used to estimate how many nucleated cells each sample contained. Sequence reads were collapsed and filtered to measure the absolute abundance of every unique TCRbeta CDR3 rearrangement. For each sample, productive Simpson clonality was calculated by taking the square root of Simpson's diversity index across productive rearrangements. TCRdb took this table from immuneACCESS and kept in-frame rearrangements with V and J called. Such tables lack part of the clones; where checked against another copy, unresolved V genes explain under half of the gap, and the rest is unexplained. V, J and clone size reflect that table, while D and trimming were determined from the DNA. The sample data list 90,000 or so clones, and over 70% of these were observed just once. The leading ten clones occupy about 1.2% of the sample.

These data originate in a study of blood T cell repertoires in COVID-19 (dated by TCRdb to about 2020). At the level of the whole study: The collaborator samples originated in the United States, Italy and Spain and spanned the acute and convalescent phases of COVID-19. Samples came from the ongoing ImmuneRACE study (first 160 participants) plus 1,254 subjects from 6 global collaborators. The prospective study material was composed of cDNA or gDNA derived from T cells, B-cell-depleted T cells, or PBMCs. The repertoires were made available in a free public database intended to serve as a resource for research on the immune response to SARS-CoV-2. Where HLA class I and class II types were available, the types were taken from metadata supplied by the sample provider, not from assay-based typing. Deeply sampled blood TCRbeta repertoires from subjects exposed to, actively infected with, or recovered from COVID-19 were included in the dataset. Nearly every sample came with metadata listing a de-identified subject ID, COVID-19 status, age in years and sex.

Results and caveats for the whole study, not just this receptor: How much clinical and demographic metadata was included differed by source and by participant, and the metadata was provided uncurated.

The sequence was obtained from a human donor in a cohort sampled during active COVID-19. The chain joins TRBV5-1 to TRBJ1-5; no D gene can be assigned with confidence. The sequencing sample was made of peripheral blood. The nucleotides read TGCGCCAGCAGCTTGGGGCAGAATAGCAATCAGCCCCAGCATTTT. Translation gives CASSLGQNSNQPQHF. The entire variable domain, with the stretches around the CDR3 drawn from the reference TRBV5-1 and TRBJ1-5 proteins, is KAGVTQTPRYLIKTRGQQVTLSCSPISGHRSVSWYQQTPGQGLQFLFEYFSETQRNKGNFPGRFSGRQFSNSRSEMNVSTLELGDSALYLCASSLGQNSNQPQHFGDGTRLSIL.